This record concerns one TCR beta chain sequence. The antigen is not known. The entry originates in a study of cytomegalovirus exposure and HLA in healthy donors. General observations from the study: Through in vitro validation, a few CMV-associated chains were shown to be specific for CMV antigens. Generally TCR sequences proved uncommon, though certain public TCRs appeared in numerous donors.

Clones were sequenced by immunoSEQ multiplex PCR, and TCRdb holds only the in-frame ones, with some missing. The table records around 300,000 clones, around 85% of them present only once. The CDR3 consists of 15 residues. V lost 2 bases, J lost 0 bases, and 10 bases lay in between. The V gene's germline CDR1 is MNHEY and CDR2 SVGAGI. V is TRBV6-5 and J is TRBJ1-1, with D possibly matching TRBD1 (5 bases). The material sequenced was PBMCs. The TCR comes from a woman aged 18-29 years in good health and CMV-seronegative. CDR3 nucleotides: TGTGCCAGCAGTTACGGTCGGACACTGAACACTGAAGCTTTCTTT. This sequence encodes CASSYGRTLNTEAFF.